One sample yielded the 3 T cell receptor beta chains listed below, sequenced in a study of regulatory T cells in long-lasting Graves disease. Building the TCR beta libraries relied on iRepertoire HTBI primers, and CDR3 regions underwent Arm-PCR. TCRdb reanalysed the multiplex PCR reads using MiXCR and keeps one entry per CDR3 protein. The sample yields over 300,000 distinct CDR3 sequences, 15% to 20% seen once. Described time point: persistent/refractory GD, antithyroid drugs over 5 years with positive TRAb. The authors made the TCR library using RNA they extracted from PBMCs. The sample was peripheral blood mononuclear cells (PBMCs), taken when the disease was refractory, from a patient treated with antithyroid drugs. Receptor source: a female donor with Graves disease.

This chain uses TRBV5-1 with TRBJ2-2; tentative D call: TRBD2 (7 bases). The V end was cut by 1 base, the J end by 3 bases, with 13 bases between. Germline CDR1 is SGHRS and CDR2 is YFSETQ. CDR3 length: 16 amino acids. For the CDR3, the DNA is TGCGCCAGCAGCTTGCTGGCGGGGGCAGACACCGGGGAGCTGTTTTTT. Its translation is CASSLLAGADTGELFF.

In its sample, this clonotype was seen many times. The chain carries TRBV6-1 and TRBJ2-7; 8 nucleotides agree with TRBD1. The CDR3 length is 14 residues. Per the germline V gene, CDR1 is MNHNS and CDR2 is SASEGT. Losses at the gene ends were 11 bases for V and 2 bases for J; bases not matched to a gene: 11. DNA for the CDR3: TGTGCCTCTTCGACAGGGGACCCTCCCTACGAGCAGTACTTC. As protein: CASSTGDPPYEQYF.

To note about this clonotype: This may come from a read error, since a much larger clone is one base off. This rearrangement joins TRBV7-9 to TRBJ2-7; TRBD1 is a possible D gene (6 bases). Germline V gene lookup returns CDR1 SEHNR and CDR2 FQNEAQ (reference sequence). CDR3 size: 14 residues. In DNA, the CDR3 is TGTACCAGCAGCTTAGGGGACAACCTCTACGAGCAGTACTTC. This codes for CTSSLGDNLYEQYF.